This T cell receptor beta chain was found in a study of control samples from healthy donors and cancer patients. Produced via immunoSEQ multiplex PCR; TCRdb's table is partial and in-frame only. Of about 35,000 clones in the sample, about 93% were seen once. Trimming left V 6 bases short and J 4 bases short, with 13 bases between. The CDR3 contains 13 residues. The sample consisted of PBMCs. The source is a man between 40 and 49 years old with colorectal cancer. The V and J genes are TRBV12-3 or TRBV12-4 and TRBJ2-7; the D is unclear. CDR3 in amino acids: CASSRKTGYEQYF. For the CDR3, the DNA is TGTGCCAGCAGCCGCAAGACTGGTTACGAGCAGTACTTC.